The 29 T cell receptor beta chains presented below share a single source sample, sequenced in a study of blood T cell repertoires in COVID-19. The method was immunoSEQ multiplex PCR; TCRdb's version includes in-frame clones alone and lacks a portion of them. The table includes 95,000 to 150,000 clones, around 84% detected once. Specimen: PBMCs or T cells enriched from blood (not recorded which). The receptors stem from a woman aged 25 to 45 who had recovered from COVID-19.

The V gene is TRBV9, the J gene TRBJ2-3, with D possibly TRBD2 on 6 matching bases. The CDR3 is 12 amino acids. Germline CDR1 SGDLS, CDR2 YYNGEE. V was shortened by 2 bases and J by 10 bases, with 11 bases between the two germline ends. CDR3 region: CASSVGTSSQYF. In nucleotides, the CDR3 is TGTGCCAGCAGCGTCGGTACTAGCTCGCAGTATTTT.

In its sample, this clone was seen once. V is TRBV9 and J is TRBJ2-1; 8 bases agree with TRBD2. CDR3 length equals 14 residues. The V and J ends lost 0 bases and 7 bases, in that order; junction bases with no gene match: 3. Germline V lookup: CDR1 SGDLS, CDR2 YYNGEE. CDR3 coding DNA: TGTGCCAGCAGCGTAGCCGGGAGGGGTAATGAGCAGTTCTTC. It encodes CASSVAGRGNEQFF.

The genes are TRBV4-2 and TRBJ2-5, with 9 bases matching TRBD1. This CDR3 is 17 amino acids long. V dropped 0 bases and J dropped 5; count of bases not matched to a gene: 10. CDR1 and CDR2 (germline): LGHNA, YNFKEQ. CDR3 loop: CASSQEAGTGSSETQYF. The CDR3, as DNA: TGTGCCAGCAGCCAAGAGGCGGGGACAGGGTCATCGGAGACCCAGTACTTC.

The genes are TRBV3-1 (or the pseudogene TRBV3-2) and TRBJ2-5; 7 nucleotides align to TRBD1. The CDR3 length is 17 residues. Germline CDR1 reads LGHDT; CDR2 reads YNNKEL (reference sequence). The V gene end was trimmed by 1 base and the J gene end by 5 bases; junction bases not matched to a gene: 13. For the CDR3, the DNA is TGTGCCAGCAGCCAAGCCAAGCCCGGACAGGTGGGGGAGACCCAGTACTTC. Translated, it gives CASSQAKPGQVGETQYF.

The CDR3 region has the DNA TGTGCCAGCAGCCCTAACCCCACGGACAGCCAAGAGACCCAGTACTTC. This translates into CASSPNPTDSQETQYF. The chain carries TRBV2 and TRBJ2-5; TRBD1 might be the D (6 bases). The CDR3 loop spans 16 amino acids. The germline V gene has CDR1 SNHLY and CDR2 FYNNEI. The V and J ends lost 6 bases and 1 base respectively, with 18 bases between them.

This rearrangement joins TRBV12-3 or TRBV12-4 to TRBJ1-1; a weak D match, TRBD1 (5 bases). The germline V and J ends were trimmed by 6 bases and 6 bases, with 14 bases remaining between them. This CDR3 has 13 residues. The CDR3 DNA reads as TGTGCCAGCAGGCCCAGGGAAGGAGCTGAAGCTTTCTTT. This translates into CASRPREGAEAFF.

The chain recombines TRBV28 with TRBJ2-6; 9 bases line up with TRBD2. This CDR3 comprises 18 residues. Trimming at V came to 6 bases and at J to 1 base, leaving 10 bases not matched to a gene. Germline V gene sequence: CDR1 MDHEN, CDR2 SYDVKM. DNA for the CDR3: TGTGCCAGCAGGACGATTAGACTAGCGGATTCTGGGGCCAACGTCCTGACTTTC. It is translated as CASRTIRLADSGANVLTF.

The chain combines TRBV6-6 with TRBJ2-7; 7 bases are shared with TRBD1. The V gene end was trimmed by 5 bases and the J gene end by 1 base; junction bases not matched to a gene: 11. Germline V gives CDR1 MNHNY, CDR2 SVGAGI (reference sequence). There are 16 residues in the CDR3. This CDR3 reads CASSRGGRRSSYEQYF. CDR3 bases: TGTGCCAGCAGTCGAGGGGGCCGGCGGAGTTCCTACGAGCAGTACTTC.

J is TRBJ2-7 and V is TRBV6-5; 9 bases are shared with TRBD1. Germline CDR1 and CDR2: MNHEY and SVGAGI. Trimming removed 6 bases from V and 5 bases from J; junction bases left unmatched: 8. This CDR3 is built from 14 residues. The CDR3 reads CASSPGQGSNEQYF. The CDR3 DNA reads TGTGCCAGCAGCCCGGGACAGGGTAGCAACGAGCAGTACTTC.

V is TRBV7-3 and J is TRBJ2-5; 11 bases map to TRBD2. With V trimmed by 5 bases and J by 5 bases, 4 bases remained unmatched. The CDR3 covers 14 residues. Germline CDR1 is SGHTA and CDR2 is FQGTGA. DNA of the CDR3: TGTGCCAGCAGCCTAGCGGGAGGCCGTGAGACCCAGTACTTC. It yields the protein CASSLAGGRETQYF. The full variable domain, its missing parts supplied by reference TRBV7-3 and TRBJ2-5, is GAGVSQTPSNKVTEKGKYVELRCDPISGHTALYWYRQSLGQGPEFLIYFQGTGAADDSGLPNDRFFAVRPEGSVSTLKIQRTERGDSAVYLCASSLAGGRETQYFGPGTRLLVL.

The chain's CDR3 is CASNGGISNQPQHF. The CDR3 DNA is TGTGCCAGCAATGGGGGGATAAGCAATCAGCCCCAGCATTTT. The chain recombines TRBV28 with TRBJ1-5, with D perhaps matching TRBD1 (5 bases). Germline V gene sequence: CDR1 MDHEN, CDR2 SYDVKM. The CDR3 sequence is 14 residues long. Trimming left V 7 bases short and J 1 base short, with 11 bases between.

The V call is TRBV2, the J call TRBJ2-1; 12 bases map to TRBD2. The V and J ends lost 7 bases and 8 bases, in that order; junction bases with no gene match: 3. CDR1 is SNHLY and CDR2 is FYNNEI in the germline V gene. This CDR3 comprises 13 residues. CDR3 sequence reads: CASTTSGRDEQFF. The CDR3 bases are TGTGCCAGCACGACTAGCGGGAGAGATGAGCAGTTCTTC.

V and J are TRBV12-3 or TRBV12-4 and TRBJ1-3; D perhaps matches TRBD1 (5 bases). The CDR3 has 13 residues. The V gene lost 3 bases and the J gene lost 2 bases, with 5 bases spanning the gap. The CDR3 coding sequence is TGTGCCAGCAGTTTCAGGGCTGGAAACACCATATATTTT. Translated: CASSFRAGNTIYF.

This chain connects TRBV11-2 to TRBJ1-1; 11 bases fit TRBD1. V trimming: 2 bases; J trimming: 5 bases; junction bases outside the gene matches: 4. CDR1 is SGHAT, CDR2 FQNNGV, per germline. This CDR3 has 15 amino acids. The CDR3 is CASSLRTGGGTEAFF. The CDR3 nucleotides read TGTGCCAGCAGCTTAAGGACAGGGGGCGGAACTGAAGCTTTCTTT.

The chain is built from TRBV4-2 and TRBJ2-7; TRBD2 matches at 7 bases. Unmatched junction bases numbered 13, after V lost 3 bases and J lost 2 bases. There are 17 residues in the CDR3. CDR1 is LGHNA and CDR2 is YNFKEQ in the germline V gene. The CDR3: CASSHPGTRDYAYEQYF. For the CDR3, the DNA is TGTGCCAGCAGCCACCCCGGGACCCGGGACTACGCCTACGAGCAGTACTTC.

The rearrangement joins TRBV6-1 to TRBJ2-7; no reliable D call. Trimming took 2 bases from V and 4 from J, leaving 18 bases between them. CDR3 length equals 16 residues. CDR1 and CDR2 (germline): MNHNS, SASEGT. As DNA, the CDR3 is TGTGCCAGCAGTGAACTTTCCACTTATCCGCGTTACGAGCAGTACTTC. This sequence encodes CASSELSTYPRYEQYF.

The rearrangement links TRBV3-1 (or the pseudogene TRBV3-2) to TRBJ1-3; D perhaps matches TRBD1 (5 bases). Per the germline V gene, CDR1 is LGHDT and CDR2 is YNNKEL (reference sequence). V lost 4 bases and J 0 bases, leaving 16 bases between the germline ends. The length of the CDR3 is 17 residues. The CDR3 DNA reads TGTGCCAGCAGCCGTGACAGTGGACCCGTCTCTGGAAACACCATATATTTT. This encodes CASSRDSGPVSGNTIYF.

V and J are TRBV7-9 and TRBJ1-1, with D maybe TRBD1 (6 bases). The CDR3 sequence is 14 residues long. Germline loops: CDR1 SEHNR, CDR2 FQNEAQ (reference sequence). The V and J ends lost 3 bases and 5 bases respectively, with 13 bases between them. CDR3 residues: CASSFLSGATEAFF. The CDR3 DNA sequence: TGTGCCAGCAGCTTTCTATCAGGGGCAACTGAAGCTTTCTTT.

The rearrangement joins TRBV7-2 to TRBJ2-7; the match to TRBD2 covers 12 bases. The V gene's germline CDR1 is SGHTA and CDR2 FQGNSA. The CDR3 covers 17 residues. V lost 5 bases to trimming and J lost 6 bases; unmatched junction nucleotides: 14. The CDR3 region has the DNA TGTGCCAGCAGCCCGGAGAGGAGGCGACTAGCGGGAGCCGAGCAGTACTTC. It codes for CASSPERRRLAGAEQYF.

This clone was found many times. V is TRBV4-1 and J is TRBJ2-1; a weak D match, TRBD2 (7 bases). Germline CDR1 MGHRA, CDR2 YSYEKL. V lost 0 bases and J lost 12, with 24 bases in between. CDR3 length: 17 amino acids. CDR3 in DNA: TGCGCCAGCAGCCAAGAGGGAGGGGGTGCGCGGGAGATACGGCAGTTCTTC. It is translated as CASSQEGGGAREIRQFF.

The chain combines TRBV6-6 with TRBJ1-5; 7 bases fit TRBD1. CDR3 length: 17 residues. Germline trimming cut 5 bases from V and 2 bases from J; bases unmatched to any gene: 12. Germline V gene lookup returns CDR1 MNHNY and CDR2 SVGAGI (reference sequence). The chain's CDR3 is CASSQPGQALRNQPQHF. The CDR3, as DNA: TGTGCCAGCAGTCAGCCTGGACAGGCCCTTCGCAATCAGCCCCAGCATTTT.

As DNA, the CDR3 is TGTGCCAGCTCACCCGGGACTAGCGGGAGTCGAAACGAGCAGTACTTC. This codes for CASSPGTSGSRNEQYF. The rearrangement links TRBV18 to TRBJ2-7; 14 nucleotides agree with TRBD2. The CDR3 covers 16 residues. In germline, CDR1 is KGHSH, CDR2 LQKENI. The ends lost 3 bases at V and 5 bases at J; junction bases unmatched: 6.

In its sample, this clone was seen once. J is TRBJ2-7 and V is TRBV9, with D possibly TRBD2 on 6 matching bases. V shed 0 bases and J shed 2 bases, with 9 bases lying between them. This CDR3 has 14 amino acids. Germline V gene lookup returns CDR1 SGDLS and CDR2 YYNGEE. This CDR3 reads CASSVAEGTYEQYF. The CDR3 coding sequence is TGTGCCAGCAGCGTAGCGGAGGGAACCTACGAGCAGTACTTC.

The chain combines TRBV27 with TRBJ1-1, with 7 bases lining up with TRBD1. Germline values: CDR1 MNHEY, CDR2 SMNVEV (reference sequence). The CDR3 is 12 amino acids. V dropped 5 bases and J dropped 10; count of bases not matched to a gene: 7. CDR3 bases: TGTGCCAGCAGTCCGACAGGGAAAGGAGCTTTCTTT. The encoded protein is CASSPTGKGAFF.

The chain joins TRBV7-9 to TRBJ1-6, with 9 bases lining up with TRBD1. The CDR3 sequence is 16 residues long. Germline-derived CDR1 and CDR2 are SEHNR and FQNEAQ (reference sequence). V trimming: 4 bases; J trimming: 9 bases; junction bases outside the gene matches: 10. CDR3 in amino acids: CASSSPRQGVVSPLHF. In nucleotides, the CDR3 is TGTGCCAGCAGCTCACCTAGACAGGGGGTCGTTTCACCCCTCCACTTT. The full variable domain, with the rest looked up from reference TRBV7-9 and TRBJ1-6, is DTGVSQNPRHKITKRGQNVTFRCDPISEHNRLYWYRQTLGQGPEFLTYFQNEAQLEKSRLLSDRFSAERPKGSFSTLEIQRTEQGDSAMYLCASSSPRQGVVSPLHFGNGTRLTVT.

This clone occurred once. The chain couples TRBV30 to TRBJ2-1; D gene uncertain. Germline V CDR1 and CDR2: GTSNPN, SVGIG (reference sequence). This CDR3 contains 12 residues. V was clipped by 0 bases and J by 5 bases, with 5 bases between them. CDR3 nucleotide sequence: TGTGCCTGGAGTGTAACTGACAATGAGCAGTTCTTC. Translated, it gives CAWSVTDNEQFF.

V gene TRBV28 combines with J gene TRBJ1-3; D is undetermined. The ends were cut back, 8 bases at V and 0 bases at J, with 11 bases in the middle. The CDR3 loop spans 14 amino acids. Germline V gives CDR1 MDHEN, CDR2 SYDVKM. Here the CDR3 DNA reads TGTGCCAGCCGAGAAGCCTACTCTGGAAACACCATATATTTT. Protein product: CASREAYSGNTIYF.

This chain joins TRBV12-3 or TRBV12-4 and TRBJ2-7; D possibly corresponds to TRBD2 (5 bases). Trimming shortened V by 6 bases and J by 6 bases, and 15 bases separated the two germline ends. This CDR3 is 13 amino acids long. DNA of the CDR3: TGTGCCAGCAGATCCCCCGGGATGGGCGAGCAGTACTTC. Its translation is CASRSPGMGEQYF.

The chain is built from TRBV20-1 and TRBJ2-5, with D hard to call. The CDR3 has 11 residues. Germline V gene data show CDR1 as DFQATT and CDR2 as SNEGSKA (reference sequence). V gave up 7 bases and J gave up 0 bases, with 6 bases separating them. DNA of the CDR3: TGCAGTGGCGAGTACCAAGAGACCCAGTACTTC. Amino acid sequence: CSGEYQETQYF.